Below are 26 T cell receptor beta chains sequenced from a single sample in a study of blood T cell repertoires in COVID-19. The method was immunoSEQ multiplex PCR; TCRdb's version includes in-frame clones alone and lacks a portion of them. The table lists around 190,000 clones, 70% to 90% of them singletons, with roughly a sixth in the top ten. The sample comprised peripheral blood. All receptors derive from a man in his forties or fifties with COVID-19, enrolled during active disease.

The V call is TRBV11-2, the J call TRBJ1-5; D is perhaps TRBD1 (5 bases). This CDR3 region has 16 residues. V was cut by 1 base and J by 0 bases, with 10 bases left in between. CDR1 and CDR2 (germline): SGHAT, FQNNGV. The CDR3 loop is CASSLAGGISNQPQHF. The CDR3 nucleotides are TGTGCCAGCAGCTTAGCGGGGGGGATTAGCAATCAGCCCCAGCATTTT. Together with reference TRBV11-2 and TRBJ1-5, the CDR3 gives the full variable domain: EAGVAQSPRYKIIEKRQSVAFWCNPISGHATLYWYQQILGQGPKLLIQFQNNGVVDDSQLPKDRFSAERLKGVDSTLKIQPAKLEDSAVYLCASSLAGGISNQPQHFGDGTRLSIL.

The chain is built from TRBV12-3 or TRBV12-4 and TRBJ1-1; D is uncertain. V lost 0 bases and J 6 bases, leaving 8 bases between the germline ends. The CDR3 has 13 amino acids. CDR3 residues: CASSLARGAEAFF. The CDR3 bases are TGTGCCAGCAGTTTAGCGAGAGGAGCTGAAGCTTTCTTT.

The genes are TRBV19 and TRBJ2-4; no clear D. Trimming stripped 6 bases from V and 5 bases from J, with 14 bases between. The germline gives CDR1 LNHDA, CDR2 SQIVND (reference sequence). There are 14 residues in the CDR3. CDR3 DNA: TGTGCCAGTAGCTTATCAGGTCTGGAAAACATTCAGTACTTC. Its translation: CASSLSGLENIQYF.

CDR3 nucleotides: TGTGCCAGCAGCGTAGCCCCCAGGGGCACAGATACGCAGTATTTT. This gives the protein CASSVAPRGTDTQYF. This sequence joins TRBV9 and TRBJ2-3; TRBD1 is a possible D gene (5 bases). Germline V gene sequence: CDR1 SGDLS, CDR2 YYNGEE. V was cut by 0 bases and J by 1 base, with 9 bases left in between. The CDR3 contains 15 residues.

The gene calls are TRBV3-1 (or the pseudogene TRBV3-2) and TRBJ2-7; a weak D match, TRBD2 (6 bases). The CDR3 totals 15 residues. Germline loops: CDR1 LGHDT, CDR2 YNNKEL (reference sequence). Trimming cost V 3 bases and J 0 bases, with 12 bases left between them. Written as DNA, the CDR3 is TGTGCCAGCAGCCACCGACTAGAAGCCTCCTACGAGCAGTACTTC. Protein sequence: CASSHRLEASYEQYF.

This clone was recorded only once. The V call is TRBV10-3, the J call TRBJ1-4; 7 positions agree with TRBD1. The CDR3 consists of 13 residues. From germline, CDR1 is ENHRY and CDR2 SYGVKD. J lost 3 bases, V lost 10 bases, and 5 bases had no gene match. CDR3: CASTGDSNEKLFF. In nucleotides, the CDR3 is TGTGCCAGTACAGGGGACTCTAATGAAAAACTGTTTTTT.

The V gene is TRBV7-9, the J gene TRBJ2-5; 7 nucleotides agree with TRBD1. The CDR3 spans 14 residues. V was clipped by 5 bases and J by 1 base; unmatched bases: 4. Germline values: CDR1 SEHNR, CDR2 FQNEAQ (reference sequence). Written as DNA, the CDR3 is TGTGCCAGCAGCCCGACAGGGATCCAAGAGACCCAGTACTTC. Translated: CASSPTGIQETQYF.

The CDR3 region is CASSDTGQGFAGELFF. Here the CDR3 DNA reads TGTGCCAGCAGTGACACGGGACAGGGGTTCGCCGGGGAGCTGTTTTTT. The genes are TRBV25-1 and TRBJ2-2; 10 positions agree with TRBD1. CDR1 and CDR2 (germline): MGHDK, SYGVNS. The CDR3 is 16 residues long. The V and J ends lost 3 bases and 6 bases, in that order; junction bases with no gene match: 7.

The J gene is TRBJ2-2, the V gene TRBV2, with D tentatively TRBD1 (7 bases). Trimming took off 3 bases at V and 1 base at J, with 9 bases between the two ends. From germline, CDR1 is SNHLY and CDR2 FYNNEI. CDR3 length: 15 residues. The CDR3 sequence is CASSDQGGNTGELFF. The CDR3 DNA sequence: TGTGCCAGCAGTGATCAGGGGGGGAACACCGGGGAGCTGTTTTTT.

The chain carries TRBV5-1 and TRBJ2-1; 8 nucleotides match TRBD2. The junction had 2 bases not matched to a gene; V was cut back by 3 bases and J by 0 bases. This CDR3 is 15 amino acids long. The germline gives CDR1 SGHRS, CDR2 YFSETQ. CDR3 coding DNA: TGCGCCAGCAGCTGGGGACTAGTCTCCTACAATGAGCAGTTCTTC. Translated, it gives CASSWGLVSYNEQFF.

This CDR3 is CATGYGSSNQPQHF. The CDR3 DNA reads TGTGCCACCGGTTACGGGAGTAGCAATCAGCCCCAGCATTTT. This chain links TRBV24-1 with TRBJ1-5, with D hard to call. The CDR3 totals 14 residues. V was trimmed by 9 bases and J by 0 bases, leaving 11 bases between them. Per the germline V gene, CDR1 is KGHDR and CDR2 is SFDVKD.

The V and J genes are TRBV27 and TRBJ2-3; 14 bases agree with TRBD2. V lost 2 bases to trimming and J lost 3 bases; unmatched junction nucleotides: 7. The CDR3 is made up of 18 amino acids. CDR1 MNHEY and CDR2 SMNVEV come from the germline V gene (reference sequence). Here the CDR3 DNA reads TGTGCCAGCAGTTTAGAACATCGGACTAGCGGGAGGACAGATACGCAGTATTTT. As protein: CASSLEHRTSGRTDTQYF.

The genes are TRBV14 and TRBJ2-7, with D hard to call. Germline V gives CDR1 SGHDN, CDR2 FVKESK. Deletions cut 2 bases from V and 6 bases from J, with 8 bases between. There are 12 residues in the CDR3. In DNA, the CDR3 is TGTGCCAGCAGCCAACTCGCTAGCGAGCAGTACTTC. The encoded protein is CASSQLASEQYF.

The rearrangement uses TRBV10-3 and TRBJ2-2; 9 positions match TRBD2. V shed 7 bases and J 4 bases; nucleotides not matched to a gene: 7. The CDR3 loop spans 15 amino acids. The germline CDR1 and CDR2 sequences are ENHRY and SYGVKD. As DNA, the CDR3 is TGTGCCATCACCGGCGGGGGGGGAAGCACCGGGGAGCTGTTTTTT. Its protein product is CAITGGGGSTGELFF.

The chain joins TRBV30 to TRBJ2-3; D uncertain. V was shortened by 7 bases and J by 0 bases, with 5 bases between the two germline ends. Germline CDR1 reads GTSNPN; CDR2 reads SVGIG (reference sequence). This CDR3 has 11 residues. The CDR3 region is CAFSSTDTQYF. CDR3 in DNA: TGTGCCTTCTCGAGCACAGATACGCAGTATTTT.

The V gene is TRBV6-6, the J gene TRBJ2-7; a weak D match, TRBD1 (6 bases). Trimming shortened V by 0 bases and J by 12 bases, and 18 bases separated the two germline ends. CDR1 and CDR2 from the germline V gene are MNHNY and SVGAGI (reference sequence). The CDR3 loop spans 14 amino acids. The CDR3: CASSYSTGPTTSYF. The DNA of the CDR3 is TGTGCCAGCAGTTACTCGACAGGTCCCACCACCTCGTACTTC.

The CDR3 sequence is CASSLEGGVVSYEQYF. Written as DNA, the CDR3 is TGTGCCAGCAGCTTAGAGGGCGGGGTAGTCTCCTACGAGCAGTACTTC. The rearrangement joins TRBV7-2 to TRBJ2-7; D may be TRBD2 (6 bases). The germline V gene has CDR1 SGHTA and CDR2 FQGNSA. The CDR3 has 16 amino acids. Trimming shortened V by 1 base and J by 0 bases, and 13 bases separated the two germline ends.

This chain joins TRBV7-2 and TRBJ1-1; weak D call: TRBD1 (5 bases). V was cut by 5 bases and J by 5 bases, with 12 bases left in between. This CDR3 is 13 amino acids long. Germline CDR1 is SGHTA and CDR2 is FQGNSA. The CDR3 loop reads CASSQGGGTEAFF. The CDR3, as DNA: TGTGCCAGCAGCCAAGGTGGGGGGACTGAAGCTTTCTTT.

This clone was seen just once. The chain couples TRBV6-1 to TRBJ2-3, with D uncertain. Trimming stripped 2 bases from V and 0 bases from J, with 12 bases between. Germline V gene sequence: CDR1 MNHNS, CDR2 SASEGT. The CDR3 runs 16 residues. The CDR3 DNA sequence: TGTGCCAGCAGTGAATTGGGCCAGGCTAGCACAGATACGCAGTATTTT. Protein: CASSELGQASTDTQYF.

In DNA, the CDR3 is TGCGCCAGCAGCTCCCTCAGGACTAGCGGGATTGATGAGCAGTTCTTC. Translation: CASSSLRTSGIDEQFF. This rearrangement joins TRBV5-1 to TRBJ2-1, with 12 positions matching TRBD2. The CDR3 covers 16 residues. J lost 8 bases, V lost 3 bases, and 9 bases had no gene match. The germline gives CDR1 SGHRS, CDR2 YFSETQ.

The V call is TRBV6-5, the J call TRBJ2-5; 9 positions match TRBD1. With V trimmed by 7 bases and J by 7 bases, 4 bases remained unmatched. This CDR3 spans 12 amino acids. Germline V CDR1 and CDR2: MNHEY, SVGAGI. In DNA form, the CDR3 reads TGTGCCAGCAACCGACAGGGGGGGACCCAGTACTTC. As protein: CASNRQGGTQYF.

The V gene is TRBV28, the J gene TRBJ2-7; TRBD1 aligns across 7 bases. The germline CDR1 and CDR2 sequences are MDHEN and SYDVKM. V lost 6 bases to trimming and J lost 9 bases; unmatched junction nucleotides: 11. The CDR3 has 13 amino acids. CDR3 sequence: CASRPEDRERQYF. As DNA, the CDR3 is TGTGCCAGCAGACCAGAAGACAGGGAGCGGCAGTACTTC. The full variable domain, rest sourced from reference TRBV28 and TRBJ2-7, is DVKVTQSSRYLVKRTGEKVFLECVQDMDHENMFWYRQDPGLGLRLIYFSYDVKMKEKGDIPEGYSVSREKKERFSLILESASTNQTSMYLCASRPEDRERQYFGPGTRLTVT.

The CDR3 region is CASLPGQGALFEQFF. CDR3 in DNA: TGTGCCAGCCTCCCAGGACAGGGGGCGTTGTTTGAGCAGTTCTTC. This rearrangement joins TRBV28 to TRBJ2-1; TRBD1 matches 11 bases. The CDR3 length is 15 residues. The trim removed 8 bases at V and 9 bases at J, leaving 12 bases unmatched. The germline V gene encodes CDR1 MDHEN and CDR2 SYDVKM.

The CDR3 protein is CASTERGARVAFF. The CDR3 DNA is TGTGCCAGCACCGAACGGGGGGCGCGTGTCGCTTTCTTT. The chain combines TRBV5-4 with TRBJ1-1, with D perhaps TRBD1 (6 bases). V lost 6 bases to trimming and J lost 11 bases, with 20 bases between them. The germline CDR1 and CDR2 sequences are SGHNT and YYREEE (reference sequence). The CDR3 totals 13 residues.

The CDR3, as DNA: TGTGCCAGTAGTATCACAGGGGTAAAAAATTCACCCCTCCACTTT. Translated: CASSITGVKNSPLHF. The chain links TRBV19 to TRBJ1-6; 7 bases agree with TRBD1. CDR3 length equals 15 residues. Germline V lookup: CDR1 LNHDA, CDR2 SQIVND (reference sequence). After removal of 3 bases from V and 7 bases from J, the junction contained 6 bases not matched to a gene.

The DNA for the CDR3 is TGTGCCAGCAGGGGGACAGGCGGTCAGCCCCAGCATTTT. Its protein is CASRGTGGQPQHF. The chain joins TRBV27 to TRBJ1-5, with 8 bases fitting TRBD1. CDR3 length equals 13 residues. From germline, CDR1 is MNHEY and CDR2 SMNVEV (reference sequence). V was pared by 6 bases and J by 6 bases, with 4 bases of the junction left unmatched.